The subject of this entry is one TCR beta chain. What it binds is unknown. The CDR3 sequence is 13 residues long. The V end was cut by 8 bases, the J end by 5 bases, with 13 bases between. Germline loops: CDR1 MNHNS, CDR2 SASEGT. The time point denotes: pre-treatment sample, taken before nivolumab and TIL therapy. Adults with stage 4 NSCLC were enrolled in a phase I trial. The immunoSEQ assay was v3. Survey-level samples got 2 million or so read pairs; deep-level samples got about 4.5-6.5 million. Profiled with immunoSEQ multiplex PCR; TCRdb holds only in-frame clones, not every one. The sample includes 30,000 or so clones, 74% of them seen just once. The source of the sample is a study of TIL therapy for anti-PD-1-resistant metastatic lung cancer. Study context: Tumors carried a median approximately 1.6 non-synonymous mutations per megabase.

Study-level findings and limits: The cohort had more treatment-naive, never-smoker and oncogene-addicted patients than typical.

Sequencing used blood, obtained at baseline. The TCR was taken from a woman aged 30 to 85 with non-small cell lung cancer. V is TRBV6-1 and J is TRBJ1-5, with a possible D match to TRBD1 (6 bases). CDR3 protein: CASEKGGDQPQHF. The CDR3 region has the DNA TGTGCCAGCGAAAAGGGGGGGGATCAGCCCCAGCATTTT.